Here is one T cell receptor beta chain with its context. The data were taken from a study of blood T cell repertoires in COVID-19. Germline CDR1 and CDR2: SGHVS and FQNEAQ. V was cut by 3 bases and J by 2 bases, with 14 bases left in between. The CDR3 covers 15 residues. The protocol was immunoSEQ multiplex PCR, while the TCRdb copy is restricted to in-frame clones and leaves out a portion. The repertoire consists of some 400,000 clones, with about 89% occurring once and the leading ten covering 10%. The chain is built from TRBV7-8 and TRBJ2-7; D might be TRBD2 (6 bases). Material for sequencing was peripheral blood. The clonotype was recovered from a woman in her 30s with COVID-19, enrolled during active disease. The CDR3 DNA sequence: TGTGCCAGCAGCTTGGGGGGATCAACCCCCTACGAGCAGTACTTC. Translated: CASSLGGSTPYEQYF.